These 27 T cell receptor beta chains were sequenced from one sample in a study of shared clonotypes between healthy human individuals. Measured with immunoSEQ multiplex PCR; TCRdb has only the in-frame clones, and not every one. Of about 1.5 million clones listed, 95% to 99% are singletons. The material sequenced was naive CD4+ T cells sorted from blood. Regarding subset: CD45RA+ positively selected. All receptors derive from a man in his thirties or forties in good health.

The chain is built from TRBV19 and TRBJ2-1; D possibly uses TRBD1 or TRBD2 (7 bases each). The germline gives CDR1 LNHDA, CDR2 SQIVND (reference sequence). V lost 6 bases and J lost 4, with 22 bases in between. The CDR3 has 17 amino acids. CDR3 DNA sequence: TGTGCCAGTAGGGGAGGGGGCACCGTACCCCTATACAATGAGCAGTTCTTC. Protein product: CASRGGGTVPLYNEQFF.

The CDR3 here is CASSFFGAGVNTGELFF. DNA of the CDR3: TGTGCCAGCAGCTTCTTCGGGGCGGGAGTGAACACCGGGGAGCTGTTTTTT. The chain links TRBV5-6 to TRBJ2-2; TRBD2 matches 7 bases. Trimming at V came to 2 bases and at J to 1 base, leaving 8 bases not matched to a gene. Germline CDR1 is SGHDT and CDR2 is YYEEEE. The CDR3 contains 17 residues.

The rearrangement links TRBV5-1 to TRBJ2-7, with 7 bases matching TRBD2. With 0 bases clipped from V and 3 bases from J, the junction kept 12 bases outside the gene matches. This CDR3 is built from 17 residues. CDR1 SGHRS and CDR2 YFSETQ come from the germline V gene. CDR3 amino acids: CASSLAGGGLGIYEQYF. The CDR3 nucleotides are TGCGCCAGCAGCTTGGCTGGGGGGGGTCTTGGCATCTACGAGCAGTACTTC.

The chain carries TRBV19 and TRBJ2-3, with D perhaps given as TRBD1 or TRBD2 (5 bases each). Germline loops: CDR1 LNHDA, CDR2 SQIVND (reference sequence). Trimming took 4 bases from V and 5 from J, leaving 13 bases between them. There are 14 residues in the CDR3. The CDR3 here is CASSTGPSGDTQYF. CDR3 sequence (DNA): TGTGCCAGTAGTACGGGACCCTCGGGAGATACGCAGTATTTT. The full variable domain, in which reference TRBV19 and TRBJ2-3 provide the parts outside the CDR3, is DGGITQSPKYLFRKEGQNVTLSCEQNLNHDAMYWYRQDPGQGLRLIYYSQIVNDFQKGDIAEGYSVSREKKESFPLTVTSAQKNPTAFYLCASSTGPSGDTQYFGPGTRLTVL.

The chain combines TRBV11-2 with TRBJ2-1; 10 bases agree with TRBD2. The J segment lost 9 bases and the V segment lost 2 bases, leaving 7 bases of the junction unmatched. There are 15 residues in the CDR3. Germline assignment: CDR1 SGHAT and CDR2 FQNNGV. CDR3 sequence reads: CASSLMSGRAIEQFF. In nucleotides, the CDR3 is TGTGCCAGCAGCTTAATGAGCGGGAGGGCGATTGAGCAGTTCTTC.

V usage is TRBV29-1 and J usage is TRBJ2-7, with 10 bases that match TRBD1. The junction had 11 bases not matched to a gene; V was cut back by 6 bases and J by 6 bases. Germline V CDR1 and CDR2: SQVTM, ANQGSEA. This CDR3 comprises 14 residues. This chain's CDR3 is CSVRDRGHFSEQYF. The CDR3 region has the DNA TGCAGCGTACGCGACAGGGGGCACTTCTCCGAGCAGTACTTC.

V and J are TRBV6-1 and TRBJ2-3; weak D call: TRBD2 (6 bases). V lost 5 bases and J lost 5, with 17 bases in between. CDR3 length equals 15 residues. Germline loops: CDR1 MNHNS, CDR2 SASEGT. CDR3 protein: CASSLGPKEGDTQYF. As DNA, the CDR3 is TGTGCCAGCAGTCTGGGACCCAAGGAGGGAGATACGCAGTATTTT.

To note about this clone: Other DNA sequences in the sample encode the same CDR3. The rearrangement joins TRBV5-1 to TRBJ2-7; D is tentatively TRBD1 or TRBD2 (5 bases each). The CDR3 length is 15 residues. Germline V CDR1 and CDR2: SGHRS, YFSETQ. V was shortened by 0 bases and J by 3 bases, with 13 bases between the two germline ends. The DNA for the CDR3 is TGCGCCAGCAGCTTGGGGGGGTCTGGTAGCTACGAGCAGTACTTC. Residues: CASSLGGSGSYEQYF.

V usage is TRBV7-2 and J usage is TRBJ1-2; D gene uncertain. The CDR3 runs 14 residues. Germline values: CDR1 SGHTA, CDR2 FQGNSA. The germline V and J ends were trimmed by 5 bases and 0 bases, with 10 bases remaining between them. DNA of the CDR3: TGTGCCAGCAGCGAATCACAAGCTAACTATGGCTACACCTTC. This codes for CASSESQANYGYTF.

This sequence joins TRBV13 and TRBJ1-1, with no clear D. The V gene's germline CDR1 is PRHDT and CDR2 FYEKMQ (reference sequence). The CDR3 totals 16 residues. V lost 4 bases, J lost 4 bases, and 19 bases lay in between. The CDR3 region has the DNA TGTGCCAGCAGCTCCTTTAGGCCTCCCGCGGGCACTGAAGCTTTCTTT. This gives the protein CASSSFRPPAGTEAFF.

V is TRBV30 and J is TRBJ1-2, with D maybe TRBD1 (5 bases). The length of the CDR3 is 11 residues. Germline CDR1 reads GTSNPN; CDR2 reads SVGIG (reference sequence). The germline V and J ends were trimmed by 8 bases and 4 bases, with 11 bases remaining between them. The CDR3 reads CAGRDLYGYTF. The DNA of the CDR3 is TGTGCCGGCCGGGACCTCTATGGCTACACCTTC.

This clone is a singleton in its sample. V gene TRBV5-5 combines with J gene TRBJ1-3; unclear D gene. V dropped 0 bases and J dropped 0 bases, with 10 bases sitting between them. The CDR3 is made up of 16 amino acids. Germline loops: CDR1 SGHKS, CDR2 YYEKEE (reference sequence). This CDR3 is CASSLGQASSGNTIYF. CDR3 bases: TGTGCCAGCAGCTTGGGTCAGGCAAGCTCTGGAAACACCATATATTTT. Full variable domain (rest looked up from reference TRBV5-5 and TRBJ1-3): DAGVTQSPTHLIKTRGQQVTLRCSPISGHKSVSWYQQVLGQGPQFIFQYYEKEERGRGNFPDRFSARQFPNYSSELNVNALLLGDSALYLCASSLGQASSGNTIYFGEGSWLTVV.

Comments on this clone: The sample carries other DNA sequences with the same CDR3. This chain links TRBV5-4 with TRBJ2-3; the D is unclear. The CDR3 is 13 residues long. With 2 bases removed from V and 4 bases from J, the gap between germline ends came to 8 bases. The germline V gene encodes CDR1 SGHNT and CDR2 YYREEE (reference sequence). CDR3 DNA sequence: TGTGCCAGCAGCTTACCAGGAGCAGATACGCAGTATTTT. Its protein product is CASSLPGADTQYF.

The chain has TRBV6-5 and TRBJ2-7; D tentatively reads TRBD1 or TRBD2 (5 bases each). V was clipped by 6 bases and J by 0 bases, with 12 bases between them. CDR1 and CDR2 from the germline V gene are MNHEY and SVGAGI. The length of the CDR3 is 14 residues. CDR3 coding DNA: TGTGCCAGCAGGAACAGGAGGTTCTCCTACGAGCAGTACTTC. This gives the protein CASRNRRFSYEQYF.

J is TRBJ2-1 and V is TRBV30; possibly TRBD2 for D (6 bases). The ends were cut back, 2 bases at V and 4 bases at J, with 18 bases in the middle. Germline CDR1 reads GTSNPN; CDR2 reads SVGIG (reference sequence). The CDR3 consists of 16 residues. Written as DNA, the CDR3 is TGTGCCTGGAGTAAACGGGGCGGGATCGCATACAATGAGCAGTTCTTC. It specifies CAWSKRGGIAYNEQFF.

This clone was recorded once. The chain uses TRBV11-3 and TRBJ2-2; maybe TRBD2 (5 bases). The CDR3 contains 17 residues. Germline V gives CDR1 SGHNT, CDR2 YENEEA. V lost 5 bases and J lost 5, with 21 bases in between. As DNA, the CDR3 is TGTGCCAGCAGCACACCCATCGCCGGCAGCGGTACCGGGGAGCTGTTTTTT. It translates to CASSTPIAGSGTGELFF.

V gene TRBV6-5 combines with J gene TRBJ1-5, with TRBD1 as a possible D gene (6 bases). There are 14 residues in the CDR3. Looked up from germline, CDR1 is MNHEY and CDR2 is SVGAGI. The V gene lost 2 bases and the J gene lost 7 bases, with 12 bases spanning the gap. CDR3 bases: TGTGCCAGCAGTTACACAGGGACGGAGCAGCCCCAGCATTTT. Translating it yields CASSYTGTEQPQHF.

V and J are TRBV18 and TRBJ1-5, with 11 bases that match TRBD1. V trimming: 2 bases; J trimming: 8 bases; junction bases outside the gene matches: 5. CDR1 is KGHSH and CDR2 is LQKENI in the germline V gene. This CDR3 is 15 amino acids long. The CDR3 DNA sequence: TGTGCCAGCTCACCAGGGACAGGGGGTTTGGAGCCCCAGCATTTT. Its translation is CASSPGTGGLEPQHF. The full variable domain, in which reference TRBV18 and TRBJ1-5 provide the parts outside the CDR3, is NAGVMQNPRHLVRRRGQEARLRCSPMKGHSHVYWYRQLPEEGLKFMVYLQKENIIDESGMPKERFSAEFPKEGPSILRIQQVVRGDSAAYFCASSPGTGGLEPQHFGDGTRLSIL.

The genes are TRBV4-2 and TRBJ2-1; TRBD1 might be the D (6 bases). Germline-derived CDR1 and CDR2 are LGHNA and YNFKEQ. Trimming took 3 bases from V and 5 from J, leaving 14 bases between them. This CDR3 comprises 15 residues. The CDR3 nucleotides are TGTGCCAGCAGCCAGAGGAACAGGGAGAACAATGAGCAGTTCTTC. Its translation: CASSQRNRENNEQFF.

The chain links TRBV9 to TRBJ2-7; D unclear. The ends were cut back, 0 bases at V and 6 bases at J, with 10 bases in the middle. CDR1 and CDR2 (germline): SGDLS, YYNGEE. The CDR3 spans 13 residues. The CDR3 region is CASSVEPHSEQYF. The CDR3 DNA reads TGTGCCAGCAGCGTAGAGCCCCATTCCGAGCAGTACTTC.

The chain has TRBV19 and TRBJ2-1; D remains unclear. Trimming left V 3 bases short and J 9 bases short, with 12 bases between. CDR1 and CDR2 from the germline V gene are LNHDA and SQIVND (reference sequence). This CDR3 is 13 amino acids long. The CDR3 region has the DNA TGTGCCAGTAGTATGGTGATACCTACTGAGCAGTTCTTC. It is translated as CASSMVIPTEQFF.

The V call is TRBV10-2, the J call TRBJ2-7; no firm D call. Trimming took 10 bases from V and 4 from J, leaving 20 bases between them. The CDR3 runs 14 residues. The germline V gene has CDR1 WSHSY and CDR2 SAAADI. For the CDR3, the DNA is TGCGCCACCGCTAGTGGGGTGGCTCTATACGAGCAGTACTTC. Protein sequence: CATASGVALYEQYF.

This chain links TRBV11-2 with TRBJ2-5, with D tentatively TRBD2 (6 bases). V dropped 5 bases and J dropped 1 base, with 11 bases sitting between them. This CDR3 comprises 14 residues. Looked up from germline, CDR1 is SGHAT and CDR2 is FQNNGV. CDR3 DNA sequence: TGTGCCAGCAGCCCAACTAGCCCCCAAGAGACCCAGTACTTC. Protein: CASSPTSPQETQYF.

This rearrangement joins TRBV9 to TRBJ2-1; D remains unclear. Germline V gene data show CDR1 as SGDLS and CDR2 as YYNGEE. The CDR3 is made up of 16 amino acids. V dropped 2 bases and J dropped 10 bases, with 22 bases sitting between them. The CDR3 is CASSVGISERRFEQFF. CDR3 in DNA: TGTGCCAGCAGCGTGGGAATAAGTGAAAGGCGCTTCGAGCAGTTCTTC.

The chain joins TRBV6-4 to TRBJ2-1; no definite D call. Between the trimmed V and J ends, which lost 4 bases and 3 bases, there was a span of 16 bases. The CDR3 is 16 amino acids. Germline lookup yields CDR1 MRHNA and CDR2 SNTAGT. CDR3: CASSALVGSSYNEQFF. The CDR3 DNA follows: TGTGCCAGCAGTGCTCTAGTGGGATCGAGCTACAATGAGCAGTTCTTC.

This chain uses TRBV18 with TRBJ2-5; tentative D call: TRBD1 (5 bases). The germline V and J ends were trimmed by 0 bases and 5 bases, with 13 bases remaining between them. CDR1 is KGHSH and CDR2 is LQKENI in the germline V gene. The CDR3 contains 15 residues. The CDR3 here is CASSPPLGVGETQYF. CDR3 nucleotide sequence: TGTGCCAGCTCACCACCGCTAGGGGTAGGGGAGACCCAGTACTTC.

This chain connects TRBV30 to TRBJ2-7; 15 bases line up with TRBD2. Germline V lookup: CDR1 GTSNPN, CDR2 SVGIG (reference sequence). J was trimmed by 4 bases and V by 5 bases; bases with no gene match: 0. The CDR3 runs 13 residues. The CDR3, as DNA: TGTGCCTGGGGGACTAGCGGGGGGTACGAGCAGTACTTC. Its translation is CAWGTSGGYEQYF.